Listed below are T cell receptor beta chains from one sample, sequenced in a study of cytomegalovirus exposure and HLA in healthy donors. The assay was immunoSEQ multiplex PCR, and TCRdb's table has in-frame clones only and misses some. This table holds about 240,000 clones, around 85% found once. The sequenced sample consisted of PBMCs. These receptors all stem from a woman aged 25-40 years in good health and CMV-seropositive. CDR3s include the opening cysteine and the closing phenylalanine or tryptophan. D genes are given only for firm matches. Rows may omit the clone size; those that give it use once, few, many or a size class.

.	TRBV5-1	TRBJ2-2	TRBD1	CASSLVGQGANTGELFF	TGCGCCAGCAGCTTGGTTGGACAGGGGGCGAACACCGGGGAGCTGTTTTTT
.	TRBV7-9	TRBJ2-5	TRBD2	CASSLAPLAEETQYF	TGTGCCAGCAGCTTAGCACCCCTAGCGGAAGAGACCCAGTACTTC
.	TRBV6-4	TRBJ1-1	.	CASSVDMNTEAFF	TGTGCCAGCAGCGTGGACATGAACACTGAAGCTTTCTTT
few	TRBV28	TRBJ1-3	TRBD1	CASSLLLGQGARNTIYF	TGTGCCAGCAGTTTATTACTTGGACAGGGGGCGCGTAACACCATATATTTT
once	TRBV6-6	TRBJ2-7	TRBD1	CASSYSDRVYEQYF	TGTGCCAGCAGTTACTCGGACAGGGTGTACGAGCAGTACTTC
.	TRBV19	TRBJ2-5	TRBD2	CASSLSGRAETQYF	TGTGCCAGTAGTCTGAGCGGGAGGGCCGAGACCCAGTACTTC
.	TRBV6-5	TRBJ1-2	.	CASGYVGDGYTF	TGTGCCAGCGGGTACGTCGGGGATGGCTACACCTTC
.	TRBV2	TRBJ2-1	TRBD2	CASTFLAGDNEQFF	TGTGCCAGCACTTTCCTAGCGGGCGACAATGAGCAGTTCTTC
.	TRBV9	TRBJ1-1	TRBD1	CASSVGTGGAETEAFF	TGTGCCAGCAGCGTAGGGACAGGGGGCGCGGAGACTGAAGCTTTCTTT
.	TRBV27	TRBJ2-3	TRBD2	CASSSRTSGILSTDTQYF	TGTGCCAGCAGTTCGCGGACTAGCGGCATATTAAGCACAGATACGCAGTATTTT
.	TRBV27	TRBJ1-2	.	CASSPTGVDNYGYTF	TGTGCCAGCAGTCCGACAGGTGTCGATAACTATGGCTACACCTTC
.	TRBV29-1	TRBJ2-3	TRBD2	CSVLLAGYSTDTQYF	TGCAGCGTTCTCCTAGCGGGGTATAGCACAGATACGCAGTATTTT
.	TRBV18	TRBJ2-3	TRBD2	CASSPPSGRTDTQYF	TGTGCCAGCTCACCCCCTAGCGGGAGGACAGATACGCAGTATTTT
.	TRBV28	TRBJ1-2	.	CASSLSGAYGYTF	TGTGCCAGCAGTTTATCGGGAGCCTATGGCTACACCTTC
.	TRBV4-1	TRBJ2-3	TRBD2	CASSQVKGVRTSGSPDTQYF	TGCGCCAGCAGCCAAGTAAAGGGGGTAAGGACTAGCGGGAGCCCAGATACGCAGTATTTT
.	TRBV9	TRBJ1-1	.	CASSVLGGDTEAFF	TGTGCCAGCAGCGTACTAGGGGGGGACACTGAAGCTTTCTTT
few	TRBV29-1	TRBJ1-2	.	CSASRDIYGYTF	TGCAGCGCGTCCCGGGACATCTATGGCTACACCTTC
.	TRBV11-3	TRBJ1-4	.	CASSQPGEKLFF	TGTGCCAGCAGCCAACCCGGTGAAAAACTGTTTTTT
.	TRBV6-1	TRBJ1-2	.	CASLPGIF	TGTGCCAGCCTACCGGGGATCTTC
.	TRBV15	TRBJ2-5	TRBD1	CATRGTGTGTETQYF	TGTGCCACCAGGGGTACGGGGACAGGGACCGAGACCCAGTACTTC
once	TRBV15	TRBJ2-5	TRBD1	CATSPDTGDGETQYF	TGTGCCACCAGCCCAGATACAGGGGATGGCGAGACCCAGTACTTC
.	TRBV21-1	TRBJ1-1	.	CASSIHASQVMNTEAFF	TGTGCCAGCAGCATCCACGCCTCACAGGTCATGAACACTGAAGCTTTCTTT
.	TRBV11-2	TRBJ2-1	.	CASSFTDNQNEQFF	TGTGCCAGCAGCTTCACGGACAATCAAAATGAGCAGTTCTTC
.	TRBV7-8	TRBJ2-1	.	CASSFLADEQFF	TGTGCCAGCAGCTTCTTAGCGGATGAGCAGTTCTTC
.	TRBV4-1	TRBJ2-7	.	CASSLNQGNEQYF	TGCGCCAGCAGCCTTAATCAGGGAAACGAGCAGTACTTC
once	TRBV5-1	TRBJ1-2	.	CASSLEGGAEVGVYGYTF	TGCGCCAGCAGCTTGGAAGGCGGGGCCGAAGTGGGCGTTTATGGCTACACCTTC
.	TRBV11-2	TRBJ2-5	TRBD1	CASSGTGWKTQYF	TGTGCCAGCAGCGGGACAGGGTGGAAGACCCAGTACTTC
.	TRBV5-6	TRBJ2-6	TRBD1	CASSTLQGALRGANVLTF	TGTGCCAGCAGCACATTACAGGGGGCTTTACGTGGGGCCAACGTCCTGACTTTC
.	TRBV5-6	TRBJ2-7	TRBD2	CASSHFTGTSVYEQYF	TGTGCCAGCAGCCATTTTACCGGGACTAGCGTCTACGAGCAGTACTTC
.	TRBV7-8	TRBJ1-3	.	CASTQIRGGSGNTIYF	TGTGCCAGCACCCAAATTAGGGGGGGCTCTGGAAACACCATATATTTT
.	TRBV7-2	TRBJ2-7	TRBD2	CASGTGGSSYEQYF	TGTGCCAGCGGCACGGGAGGAAGCTCCTACGAGCAGTACTTC
few	TRBV28	TRBJ2-1	TRBD2	CASSSQSGKGSNEQFF	TGTGCCAGCAGTAGTCAAAGCGGGAAAGGGTCCAATGAGCAGTTCTTC
once	TRBV6-5	TRBJ2-3	.	CASSYSITDTQYF	TGTGCCAGCAGTTACTCTATCACAGATACGCAGTATTTT
many	TRBV7-2	TRBJ1-1	.	CASSLELAFTEAFF	TGTGCCAGCAGCTTAGAATTGGCCTTCACTGAAGCTTTCTTT
once	TRBV2	TRBJ2-2	.	CATLLRDTGELFF	TGTGCCACCCTCCTGCGGGACACCGGGGAGCTGTTTTTT
once	TRBV30	TRBJ2-5	TRBD1	CAVTGTGPKETQYF	TGTGCCGTGACCGGGACAGGTCCTAAAGAGACCCAGTACTTC
.	TRBV4-1	TRBJ2-1	.	CASSQGLGKAGNEQFF	TGCGCCAGCAGCCAAGGGCTAGGCAAGGCGGGCAATGAGCAGTTCTTC
.	TRBV13	TRBJ2-3	.	CASSLVRTRFDTSTDTQYF	TGTGCCAGCAGCTTAGTTCGAACTCGTTTTGACACTAGCACAGATACGCAGTATTTT
.	TRBV9	TRBJ1-2	TRBD1	CASSVATGGEYGYTF	TGTGCCAGCAGCGTAGCGACAGGGGGAGAATATGGCTACACCTTC
.	TRBV2	TRBJ2-5	TRBD2	CASTLAGQETQYF	TGTGCCAGCACACTAGCGGGTCAAGAGACCCAGTACTTC
.	TRBV7-8	TRBJ2-3	.	CASSSYQITDTQYF	TGTGCCAGCAGCTCCTACCAAATCACAGATACGCAGTATTTT
.	TRBV5-4	TRBJ1-3	TRBD1	CASSSPGQRSGNTIYF	TGTGCCAGCAGCTCACCGGGACAGCGCTCTGGAAACACCATATATTTT
.	TRBV27	TRBJ2-3	.	CASSYPGSSADTQYF	TGTGCCAGCAGTTACCCCGGGAGTAGCGCAGATACGCAGTATTTT
.	TRBV6-5	TRBJ2-3	TRBD1	CASRRTGYKDTQYF	TGTGCCAGTAGGAGGACAGGGTATAAGGATACGCAGTATTTT
.	TRBV18	TRBJ2-2	.	CASSPPETANTGELFF	TGTGCCAGCTCACCACCTGAGACAGCAAACACCGGGGAGCTGTTTTTT
.	TRBV10-1	TRBJ1-3	TRBD1	CASSPGGLNTIYF	TGCGCCAGCAGCCCAGGGGGCCTGAACACCATATATTTT
.	TRBV5-6	TRBJ1-3	.	CASSYLPGDEYSGNTIYF	TGTGCCAGCAGCTACCTTCCAGGGGACGAATACTCTGGAAACACCATATATTTT
.	TRBV27	TRBJ2-3	TRBD1	CASRKQGASDTQYF	TGTGCCAGCAGGAAACAGGGGGCCTCCGATACGCAGTATTTT
.	TRBV9	TRBJ2-1	.	CASSVGARNEQFF	TGTGCCAGCAGCGTAGGCGCCCGGAATGAGCAGTTCTTC
.	TRBV2	TRBJ2-7	.	CASLTGYEQYF	TGTGCCAGCCTTACAGGGTACGAGCAGTACTTC